The T cell receptor (beta chain) under discussion was sequenced for a study of PD-L1 blockade in urothelial cancer. Overall study: Patients' atezolizumab regimen, 1,200 mg intravenously every 3 weeks, began in the mid-2010s. Treatment start was followed by blood analysis at 3 weeks (second dose) and again at 6 weeks.

The time point was: peripheral blood 6 weeks after treatment start. Each patient's cancer was a locally advanced or metastatic urothelial carcinoma. Synthetically made TCR analog templates were put into each PCR as spikes. Libraries were prepared by immunoSEQ multiplex PCR; TCRdb keeps only in-frame clonotypes and omits some of them. The data show 40,000 or so clones, roughly four fifths seen once. Germline CDR1 MNHEY, CDR2 SMNVEV (reference sequence). Trimming removed 0 bases from V and 4 bases from J, with 13 bases in between. The CDR3 sequence is 15 residues long. This clone showed up just a few times.

J is TRBJ2-7 and V is TRBV27, with a tentative D call TRBD1 (6 bases). The receptor comes from a man in his 60s with urothelial cancer. Sample: PBMCs, taken around atezolizumab (anti-PD-L1) treatment. The CDR3 bases are TGTGCCAGCAGTTTATCTCAACAGGGTCCATACGAGCAGTACTTC. Translated: CASSLSQQGPYEQYF.